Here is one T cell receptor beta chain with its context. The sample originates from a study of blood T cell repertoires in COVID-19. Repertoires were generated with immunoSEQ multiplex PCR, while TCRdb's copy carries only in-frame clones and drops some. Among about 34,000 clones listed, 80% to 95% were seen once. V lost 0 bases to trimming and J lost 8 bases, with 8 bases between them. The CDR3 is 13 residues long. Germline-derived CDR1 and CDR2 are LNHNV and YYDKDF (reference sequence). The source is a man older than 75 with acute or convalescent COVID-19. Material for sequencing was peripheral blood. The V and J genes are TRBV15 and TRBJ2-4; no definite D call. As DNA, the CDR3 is TGTGCCACCAGCAGAGATCTAAGCGACATTCAGTACTTC. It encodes CATSRDLSDIQYF.